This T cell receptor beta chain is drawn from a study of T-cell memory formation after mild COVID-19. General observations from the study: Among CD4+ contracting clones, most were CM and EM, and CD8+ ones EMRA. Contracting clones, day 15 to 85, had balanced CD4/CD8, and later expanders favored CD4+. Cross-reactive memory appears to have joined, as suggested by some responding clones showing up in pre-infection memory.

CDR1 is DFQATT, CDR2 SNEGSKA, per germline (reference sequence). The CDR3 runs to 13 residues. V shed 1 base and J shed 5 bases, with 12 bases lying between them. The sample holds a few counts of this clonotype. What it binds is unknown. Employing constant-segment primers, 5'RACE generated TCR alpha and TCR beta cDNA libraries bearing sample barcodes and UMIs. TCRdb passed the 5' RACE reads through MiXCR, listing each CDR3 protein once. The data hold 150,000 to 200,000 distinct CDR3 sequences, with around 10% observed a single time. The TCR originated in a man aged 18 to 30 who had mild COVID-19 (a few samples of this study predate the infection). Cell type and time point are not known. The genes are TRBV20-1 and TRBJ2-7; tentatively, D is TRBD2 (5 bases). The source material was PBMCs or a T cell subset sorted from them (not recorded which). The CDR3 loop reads CSARAGFNHEQYF. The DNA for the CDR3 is TGCAGTGCTAGAGCGGGGTTCAATCACGAGCAGTACTTC.